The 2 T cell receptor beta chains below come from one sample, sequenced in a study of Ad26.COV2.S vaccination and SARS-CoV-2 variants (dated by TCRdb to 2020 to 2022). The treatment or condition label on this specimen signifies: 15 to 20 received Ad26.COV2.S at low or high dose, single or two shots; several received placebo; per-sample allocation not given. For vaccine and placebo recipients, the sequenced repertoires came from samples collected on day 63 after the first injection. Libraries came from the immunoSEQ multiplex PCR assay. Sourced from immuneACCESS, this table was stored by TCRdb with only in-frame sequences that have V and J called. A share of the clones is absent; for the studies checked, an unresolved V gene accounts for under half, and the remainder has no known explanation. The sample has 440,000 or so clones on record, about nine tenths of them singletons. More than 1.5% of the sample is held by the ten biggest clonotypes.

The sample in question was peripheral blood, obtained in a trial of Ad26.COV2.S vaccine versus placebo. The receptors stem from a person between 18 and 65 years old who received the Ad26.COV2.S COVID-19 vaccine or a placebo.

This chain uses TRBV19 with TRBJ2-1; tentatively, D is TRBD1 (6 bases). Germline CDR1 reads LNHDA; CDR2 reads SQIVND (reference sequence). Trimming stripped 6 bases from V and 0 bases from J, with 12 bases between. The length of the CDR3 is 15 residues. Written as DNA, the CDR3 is TGTGCCAGTAGATCCGACAGGAGCTCCTACAATGAGCAGTTCTTC. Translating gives CASRSDRSSYNEQFF. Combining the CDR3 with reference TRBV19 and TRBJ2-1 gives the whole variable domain DGGITQSPKYLFRKEGQNVTLSCEQNLNHDAMYWYRQDPGQGLRLIYYSQIVNDFQKGDIAEGYSVSREKKESFPLTVTSAQKNPTAFYLCASRSDRSSYNEQFFGPGTRLTVL.

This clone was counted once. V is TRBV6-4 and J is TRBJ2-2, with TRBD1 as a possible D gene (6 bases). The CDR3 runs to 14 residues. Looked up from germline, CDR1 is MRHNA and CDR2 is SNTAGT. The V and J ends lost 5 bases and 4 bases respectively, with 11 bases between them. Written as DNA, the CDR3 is TGTGCCAGCAGTAGAGGGGGAGCCACCGGGGAGCTGTTTTTT. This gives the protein CASSRGGATGELFF.